This T cell receptor beta chain was sequenced in a study of CD8+CD57+ T cells in acquired aplastic anemia. This CDR3 is built from 15 residues. V shed 3 bases and J 0 bases; nucleotides not matched to a gene: 6. Germline-derived CDR1 and CDR2 are SQVTM and ANQGSEA. Study results and caveats: The study identified roughly 29 CD8+ CDR3 sequences shared by patients and controls. Patients and controls were not found to differ significantly in CD8+ Simpson's diversity.

This clonotype was seen only a few times. Its antigen is as yet unknown. Genomic DNA served as template for TCR beta VDJ and CDR3 profiling. Each CDR3 protein gets one entry after TCRdb re-called the reads with MiXCR. Of hundreds of thousands of distinct CDR3 sequences listed, around 68% are singletons. The rearrangement links TRBV29-1 to TRBJ2-3; 7 nucleotides agree with TRBD2. Sequencing was carried out using sorted CD4+, CD8+, or CD8+CD57+ T cells (not recorded which) from PBMCs. The TCR was taken from a human donor in good health, serving as a control. DNA for the CDR3: TGCAGCGTTGAGGTTTTGGGGGGGAGCACAGATACGCAGTATTTT. Amino acid sequence: CSVEVLGGSTDTQYF.